The 10 T cell receptor beta chains given below trace back to one sample, sequenced in a study of blood T cells in healthy people across ages. With a J-beta primer mix and a sample-barcoded 5' primer, a second PCR ran about 7 to 12 cycles. MiXCR was run by TCRdb on the 5' RACE reads, yielding one entry per CDR3 protein. The repertoire has 980,000 or so distinct CDR3 sequences, around 49% of them found once; the top ten carry roughly 13%. Input material: blood. Receptors originate from a man under 40 in good health.

The rearrangement links TRBV27 to TRBJ1-6; D uncertain. The V gene's germline CDR1 is MNHEY and CDR2 SMNVEV (reference sequence). This CDR3 has 15 residues. The V end lost 2 bases, the J end lost 0 bases, and 5 bases lay between the germline ends. Here the CDR3 DNA reads TGTGCCAGCAGTTTAATGAACTCCTATAATTCACCCCTCCACTTT. Its protein is CASSLMNSYNSPLHF.

There are a few counts of this clonotype. The V call is TRBV7-2, the J call TRBJ2-3, with D unresolved. The CDR3 loop spans 15 amino acids. Germline-derived CDR1 and CDR2 are SGHTA and FQGNSA. V gave up 5 bases and J gave up 1 base, with 13 bases separating them. The CDR3 sequence: CASSPALHGTDTQYF. In DNA, the CDR3 is TGTGCCAGCAGCCCAGCCCTTCACGGCACAGATACGCAGTATTTT. The complete variable domain, with remaining parts taken from reference TRBV7-2 and TRBJ2-3, reads GAGVSQSPSNKVTEKGKDVELRCDPISGHTALYWYRQSLGQGLEFLIYFQGNSAPDKSGLPSDRFSAERTGGSVSTLTIQRTQQEDSAVYLCASSPALHGTDTQYFGPGTRLTVL.

Sample share makes this clonotype medium-sized. The chain uses TRBV15 and TRBJ2-3, with D tentatively TRBD2 (5 bases). Germline lookup yields CDR1 LNHNV and CDR2 YYDKDF (reference sequence). The V end was cut by 1 base, the J end by 2 bases, with 10 bases between. The CDR3 is 15 amino acids. CDR3 in amino acids: CATSRVGAATDTQYF. CDR3 in DNA: TGTGCCACCAGCAGAGTAGGAGCGGCCACAGATACGCAGTATTTT.

The V call is TRBV10-3, the J call TRBJ2-5, with D maybe TRBD2 (5 bases). Trimming took off 4 bases at V and 4 bases at J, with 13 bases between the two ends. Germline loops: CDR1 ENHRY, CDR2 SYGVKD. The CDR3 runs 14 residues. The CDR3 DNA follows: TGTGCCATCAGTGGGTTAGAGGGCAGAGAGACCCAGTACTTC. This sequence encodes CAISGLEGRETQYF.

This clonotype was seen more than once but under ten times. The rearrangement uses TRBV28 and TRBJ2-6; D not resolved. Germline CDR1 is MDHEN and CDR2 is SYDVKM. Trimming pared 4 bases from V and 0 bases from J, leaving 16 bases between. The CDR3 consists of 18 residues. Written as DNA, the CDR3 is TGTGCCAGCAGTTCCCCCCTTGAAAGGAACTCTGGGGCCAACGTCCTGACTTTC. This translates into CASSSPLERNSGANVLTF.

V usage is TRBV5-1 and J usage is TRBJ2-1, with 9 bases identical to TRBD2. V was pared by 4 bases and J by 7 bases, with 9 bases of the junction left unmatched. Per germline, CDR1 SGHRS and CDR2 YFSETQ. The CDR3 contains 15 residues. The CDR3 reads CASSAALAGVNEQFF. Written as DNA, the CDR3 is TGCGCCAGCAGCGCAGCTTTAGCGGGGGTAAATGAGCAGTTCTTC.

This clonotype was detected only a few times. CDR3 bases: TGTGCCAGCAGTTACGACACGAACACTGAAGCTTTCTTT. Amino acids: CASSYDTNTEAFF. The chain carries TRBV13 and TRBJ1-1; no firm D call. The CDR3 covers 13 residues. CDR1 and CDR2 (germline): PRHDT, FYEKMQ (reference sequence). The V end lost 6 bases, the J end lost 1 base, and 9 bases lay between the germline ends.

The gene calls are TRBV29-1 and TRBJ2-5; D is perhaps TRBD2 (6 bases). Per germline, CDR1 SQVTM and CDR2 ANQGSEA. This CDR3 is built from 13 residues. Trimming stripped 5 bases from V and 1 base from J, with 11 bases between. CDR3 nucleotide sequence: TGCAGCGTTTCTCCGGGACTCCAAGAGACCCAGTACTTC. It translates to CSVSPGLQETQYF. Supplemented by reference TRBV29-1 and TRBJ2-5, the full variable domain reads SAVISQKPSRDICQRGTSLTIQCQVDSQVTMMFWYRQQPGQSLTLIATANQGSEATYESGFVIDKFPISRPNLTFSTLTVSNMSPEDSSIYLCSVSPGLQETQYFGPGTRLLVL.

The chain recombines TRBV11-3 with TRBJ1-6; unclear D gene. This CDR3 spans 15 amino acids. CDR1 and CDR2 (germline): SGHNT, YENEEA. Trimming pared 2 bases from V and 5 bases from J, leaving 10 bases between. CDR3 amino acids: CASSLTGLNNSPLHF. The DNA of the CDR3 is TGTGCCAGCAGCTTAACCGGGCTTAATAATTCACCCCTCCACTTT.

This chain uses TRBV3-1 with TRBJ2-1; 7 bases are shared with TRBD2. The CDR3 length is 15 residues. V gave up 7 bases and J gave up 0 bases; unmatched junction bases: 6. Looked up from germline, CDR1 is LGHDT and CDR2 is YNNKEL (reference sequence). CDR3 loop: CASILAGASYNEQFF. CDR3 bases: TGTGCCAGCATTTTAGCGGGTGCCTCCTACAATGAGCAGTTCTTC.